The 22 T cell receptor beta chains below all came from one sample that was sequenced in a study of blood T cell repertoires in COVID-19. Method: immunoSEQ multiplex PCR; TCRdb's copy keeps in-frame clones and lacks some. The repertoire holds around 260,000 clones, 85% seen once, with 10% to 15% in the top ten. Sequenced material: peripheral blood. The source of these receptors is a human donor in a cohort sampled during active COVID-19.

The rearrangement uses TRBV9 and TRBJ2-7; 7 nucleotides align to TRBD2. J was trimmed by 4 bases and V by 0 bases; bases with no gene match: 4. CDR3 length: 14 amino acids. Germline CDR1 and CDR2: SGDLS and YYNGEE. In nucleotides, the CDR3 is TGTGCCAGCAGCGTAGGCCAAGCGGGGTACGAGCAGTACTTC. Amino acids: CASSVGQAGYEQYF.

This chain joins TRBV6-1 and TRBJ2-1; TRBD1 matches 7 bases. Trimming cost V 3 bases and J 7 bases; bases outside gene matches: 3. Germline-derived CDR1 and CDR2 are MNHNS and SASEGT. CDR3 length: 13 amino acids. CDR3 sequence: CASSEGRGNEQFF. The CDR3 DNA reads TGTGCCAGCAGTGAGGGCAGGGGGAATGAGCAGTTCTTC.

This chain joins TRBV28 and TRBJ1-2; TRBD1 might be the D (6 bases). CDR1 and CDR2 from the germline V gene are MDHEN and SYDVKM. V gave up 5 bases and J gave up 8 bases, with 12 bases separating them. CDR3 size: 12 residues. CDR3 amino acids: CASSTGTRGYTF. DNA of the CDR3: TGTGCCAGCAGTACCGGGACACGGGGCTACACCTTC.

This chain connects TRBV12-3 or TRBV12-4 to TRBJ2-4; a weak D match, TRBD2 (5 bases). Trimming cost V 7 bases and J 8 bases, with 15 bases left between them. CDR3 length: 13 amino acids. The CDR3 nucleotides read TGTGCCAGCACCCCATCGGGGATAGACATTCAGTACTTC. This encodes CASTPSGIDIQYF.

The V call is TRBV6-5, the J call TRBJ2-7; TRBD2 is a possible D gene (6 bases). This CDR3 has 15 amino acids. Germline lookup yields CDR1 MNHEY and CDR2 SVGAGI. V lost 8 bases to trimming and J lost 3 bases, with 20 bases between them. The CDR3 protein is CASRKTGLLFYEQYF. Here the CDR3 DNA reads TGTGCCAGCCGGAAAACGGGACTCTTATTCTACGAGCAGTACTTC.

For the CDR3, the DNA is TGTGCCAGCAGCTTGAATGTGGTTGGATCTACTAGAATTCAGTACTTC. This gives the protein CASSLNVVGSTRIQYF. The chain joins TRBV5-4 to TRBJ2-4; maybe TRBD2 (5 bases). V shed 1 base and J shed 10 bases, with 21 bases lying between them. Looked up from germline, CDR1 is SGHNT and CDR2 is YYREEE (reference sequence). CDR3 size: 16 residues. Full variable domain (remainder filled in from reference TRBV5-4 and TRBJ2-4): ETGVTQSPTHLIKTRGQQVTLRCSSQSGHNTVSWYQQALGQGPQFIFQYYREEENGRGNFPPRFSGLQFPNYSSELNVNALELDDSALYLCASSLNVVGSTRIQYFGAGTRLSVL.

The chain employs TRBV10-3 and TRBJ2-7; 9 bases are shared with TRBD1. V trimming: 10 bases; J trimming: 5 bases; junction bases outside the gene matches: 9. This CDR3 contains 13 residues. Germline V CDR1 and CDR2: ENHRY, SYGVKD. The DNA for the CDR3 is TGTGCCACAGGGACAGGGTCACAGGACGAGCAGTACTTC. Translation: CATGTGSQDEQYF.

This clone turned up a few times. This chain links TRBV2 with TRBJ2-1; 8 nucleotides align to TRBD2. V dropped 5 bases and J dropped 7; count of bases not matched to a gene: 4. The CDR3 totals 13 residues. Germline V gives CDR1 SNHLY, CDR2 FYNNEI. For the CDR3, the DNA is TGTGCCAGCAGTCTGCTAGCGGGTAATGAGCAGTTCTTC. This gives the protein CASSLLAGNEQFF.

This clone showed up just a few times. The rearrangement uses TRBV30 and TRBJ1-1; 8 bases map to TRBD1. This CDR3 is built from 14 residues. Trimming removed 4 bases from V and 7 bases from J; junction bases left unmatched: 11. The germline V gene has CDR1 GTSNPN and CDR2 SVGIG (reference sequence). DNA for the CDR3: TGTGCCTGGAATAAAGGACAGGGCAAGGGTGAAGCTTTCTTT. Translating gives CAWNKGQGKGEAFF.

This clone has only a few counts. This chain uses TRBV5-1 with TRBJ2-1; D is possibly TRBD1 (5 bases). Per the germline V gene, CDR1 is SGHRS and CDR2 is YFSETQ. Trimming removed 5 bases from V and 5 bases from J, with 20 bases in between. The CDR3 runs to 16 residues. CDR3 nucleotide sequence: TGCGCCAGCAGGGGTCTGGGGCCCCCCGCCAACAATGAGCAGTTCTTC. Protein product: CASRGLGPPANNEQFF.

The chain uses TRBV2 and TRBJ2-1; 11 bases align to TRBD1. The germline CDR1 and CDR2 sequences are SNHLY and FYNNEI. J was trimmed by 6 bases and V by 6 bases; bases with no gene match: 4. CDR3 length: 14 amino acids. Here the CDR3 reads CASRRDRGINEQFF. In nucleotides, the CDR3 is TGTGCCAGCAGGCGGGACAGGGGGATCAATGAGCAGTTCTTC.

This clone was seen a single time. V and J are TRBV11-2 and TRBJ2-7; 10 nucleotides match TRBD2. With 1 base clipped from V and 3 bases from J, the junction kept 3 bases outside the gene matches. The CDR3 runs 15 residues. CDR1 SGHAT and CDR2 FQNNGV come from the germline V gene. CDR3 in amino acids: CASSLVLAGLYEQYF. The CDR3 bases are TGTGCCAGCAGCTTAGTACTAGCGGGACTCTACGAGCAGTACTTC.

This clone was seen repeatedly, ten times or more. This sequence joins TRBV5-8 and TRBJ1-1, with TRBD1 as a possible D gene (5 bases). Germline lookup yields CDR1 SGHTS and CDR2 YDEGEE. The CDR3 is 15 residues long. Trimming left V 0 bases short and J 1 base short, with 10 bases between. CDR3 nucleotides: TGTGCCAGCAGCTTGGTGTTGGGGGGGAACACTGAAGCTTTCTTT. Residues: CASSLVLGGNTEAFF. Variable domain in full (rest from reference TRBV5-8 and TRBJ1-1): EAGVTQSPTHLIKTRGQQATLRCSPISGHTSVYWYQQALGLGLQFLLWYDEGEERNRGNFPPRFSGRQFPNYSSELNVNALELEDSALYLCASSLVLGGNTEAFFGQGTRLTVV.

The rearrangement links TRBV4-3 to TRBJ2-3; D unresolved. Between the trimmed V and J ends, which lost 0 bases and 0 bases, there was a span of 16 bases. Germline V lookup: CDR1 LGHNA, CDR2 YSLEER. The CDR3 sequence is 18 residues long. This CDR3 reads CASSQDRINRPSTDTQYF. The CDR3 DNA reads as TGCGCCAGCAGCCAAGATCGGATTAACAGACCAAGCACAGATACGCAGTATTTT.

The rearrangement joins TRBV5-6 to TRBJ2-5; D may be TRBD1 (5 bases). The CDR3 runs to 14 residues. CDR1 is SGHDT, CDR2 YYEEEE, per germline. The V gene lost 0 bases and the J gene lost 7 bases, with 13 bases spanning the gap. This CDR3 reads CASSLEQAKGTQYF. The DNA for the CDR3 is TGTGCCAGCAGCTTGGAACAGGCCAAGGGGACCCAGTACTTC.

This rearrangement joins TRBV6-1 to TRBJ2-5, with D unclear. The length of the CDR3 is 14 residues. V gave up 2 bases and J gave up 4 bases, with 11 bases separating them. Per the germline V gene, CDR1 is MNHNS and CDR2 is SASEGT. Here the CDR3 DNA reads TGTGCCAGCAGTGAACTGAGGCCCCCAGAGACCCAGTACTTC. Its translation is CASSELRPPETQYF.

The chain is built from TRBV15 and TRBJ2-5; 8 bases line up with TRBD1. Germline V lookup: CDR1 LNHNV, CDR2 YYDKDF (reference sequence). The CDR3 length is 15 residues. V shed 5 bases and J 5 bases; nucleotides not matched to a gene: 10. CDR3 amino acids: CATSADRGRTETQYF. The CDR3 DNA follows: TGTGCCACCAGCGCCGACAGGGGAAGGACGGAGACCCAGTACTTC.

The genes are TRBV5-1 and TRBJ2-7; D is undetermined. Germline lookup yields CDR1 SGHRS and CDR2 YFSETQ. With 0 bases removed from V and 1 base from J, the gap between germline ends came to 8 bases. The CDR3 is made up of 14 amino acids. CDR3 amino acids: CASSLGTFSYEQYF. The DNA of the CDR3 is TGCGCCAGCAGCTTGGGAACATTTTCCTACGAGCAGTACTTC.

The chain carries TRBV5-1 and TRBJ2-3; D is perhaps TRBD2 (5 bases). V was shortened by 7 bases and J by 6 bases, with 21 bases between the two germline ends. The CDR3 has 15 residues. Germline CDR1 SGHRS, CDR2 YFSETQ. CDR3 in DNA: TGCGCCAGCTCCCCCCAAAGCGGAAAAGGGGATACGCAGTATTTT. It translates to CASSPQSGKGDTQYF.

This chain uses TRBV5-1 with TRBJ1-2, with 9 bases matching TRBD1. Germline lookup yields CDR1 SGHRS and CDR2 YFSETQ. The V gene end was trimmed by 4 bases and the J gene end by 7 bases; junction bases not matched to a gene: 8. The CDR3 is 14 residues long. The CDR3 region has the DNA TGCGCCAGCAGCCCCGGGACAGGGATCGGTGGCTACACCTTC. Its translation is CASSPGTGIGGYTF.

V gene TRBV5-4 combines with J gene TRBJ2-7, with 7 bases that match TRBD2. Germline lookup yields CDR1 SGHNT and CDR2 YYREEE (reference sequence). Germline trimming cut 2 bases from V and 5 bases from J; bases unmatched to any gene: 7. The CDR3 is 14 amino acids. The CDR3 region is CASSFAGDSNEQYF. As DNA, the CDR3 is TGTGCCAGCAGCTTTGCGGGAGACTCGAACGAGCAGTACTTC.

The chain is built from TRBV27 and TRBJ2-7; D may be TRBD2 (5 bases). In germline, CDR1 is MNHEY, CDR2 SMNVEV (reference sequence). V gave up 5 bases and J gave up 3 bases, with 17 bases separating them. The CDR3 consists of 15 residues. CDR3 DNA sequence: TGTGCCAGCAGTCACGGACTTCCTTTATACTACGAGCAGTACTTC. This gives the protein CASSHGLPLYYEQYF.